This TCR beta chain was captured by sequencing in a study of beta chain features in type 1 diabetes. Findings and limits, study-wide: Among all four CD4+ subsets, Type 1 diabetes patients had TCRB CDR3s that were moderately but significantly shorter. Fewer junction insertions and more nucleotide deletions appeared in type 1 diabetes patients.

With 0 bases removed from V and 6 bases from J, the gap between germline ends came to 2 bases. The CDR3 is 12 amino acids. Germline V gene lookup returns CDR1 SGHNT and CDR2 YENEEA. CD4+ naive, central memory, regulatory and stem cell-like memory subsets were isolated by sorting on CD45RO/CCR7/CD25/CD127/CD95/CD27. What was sequenced were expressed TCRB transcripts, since all of the isolated RNA had been reverse transcribed. Method: immunoSEQ multiplex PCR; TCRdb's copy keeps in-frame clones and lacks some. Here the sample spans some 150,000 clones, about 13% being singletons. This clone has just a few counts. The antigen remains unidentified.

The origin of this receptor is a man aged 18 to 35 with type 1 diabetes. The chain recombines TRBV11-3 with TRBJ2-2; D unresolved. Source material: central memory CD4+ T cells from blood. The CDR3 sequence is CASSLEAGELFF. In nucleotides, the CDR3 is TGTGCCAGCAGCTTAGAGGCCGGGGAGCTGTTTTTT. The full variable domain, in which reference TRBV11-3 and TRBJ2-2 provide the parts outside the CDR3, is EAGVVQSPRYKIIEKKQPVAFWCNPISGHNTLYWYLQNLGQGPELLIRYENEEAVDDSQLPKDRFSAERLKGVDSTLKIQPAELGDSAVYLCASSLEAGELFFGEGSRLTVL.